The subject of this entry is one TCR beta chain. The assay was immunoSEQ multiplex PCR, and TCRdb's table has in-frame clones only and misses some. The profile shows about 70,000 clones, 85% to 95% of them singletons. This sample is part of a study of T cell changes during pregnancy in multiple sclerosis. J gave up 3 bases and V 4 bases, and 11 bases lay outside the gene matches. This CDR3 has 17 residues. Germline lookup yields CDR1 MNHNS and CDR2 SASEGT. This chain uses TRBV6-1 with TRBJ1-2, with 10 positions matching TRBD1. This sequence was found in a female donor in good health, enrolled as a control in a pregnancy study. Sample: CD8+ T cells from peripheral blood mononuclear cells, taken in the third trimester of pregnancy. CDR3 nucleotides: TGTGCCAGCAGTGTGTCCCGGGACAGGGGCGGATACTATGGCTACACCTTC. Protein product: CASSVSRDRGGYYGYTF.